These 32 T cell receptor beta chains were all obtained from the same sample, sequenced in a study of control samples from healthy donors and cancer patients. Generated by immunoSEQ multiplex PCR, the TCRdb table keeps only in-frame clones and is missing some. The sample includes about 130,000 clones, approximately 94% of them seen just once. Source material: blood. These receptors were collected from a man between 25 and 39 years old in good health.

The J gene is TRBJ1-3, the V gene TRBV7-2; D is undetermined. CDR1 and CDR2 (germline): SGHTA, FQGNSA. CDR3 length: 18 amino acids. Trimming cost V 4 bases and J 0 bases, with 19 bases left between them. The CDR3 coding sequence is TGTGCCAGCAGCTCACAGTTCCGGAGTAAAATCTCTGGAAACACCATATATTTT. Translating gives CASSSQFRSKISGNTIYF.

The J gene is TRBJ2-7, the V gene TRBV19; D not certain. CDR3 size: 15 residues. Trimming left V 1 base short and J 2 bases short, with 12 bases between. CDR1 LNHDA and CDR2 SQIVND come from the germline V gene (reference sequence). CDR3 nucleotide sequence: TGTGCCAGTAGTATAGTCGGCAGTGCGACCTACGAGCAGTACTTC. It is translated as CASSIVGSATYEQYF.

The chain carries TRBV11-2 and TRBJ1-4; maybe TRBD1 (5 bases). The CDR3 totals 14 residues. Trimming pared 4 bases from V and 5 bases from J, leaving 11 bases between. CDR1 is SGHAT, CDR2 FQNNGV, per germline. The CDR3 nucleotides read TGTGCCAGCAGCTACGGGACGTTGAATGAAAAACTGTTTTTT. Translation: CASSYGTLNEKLFF.

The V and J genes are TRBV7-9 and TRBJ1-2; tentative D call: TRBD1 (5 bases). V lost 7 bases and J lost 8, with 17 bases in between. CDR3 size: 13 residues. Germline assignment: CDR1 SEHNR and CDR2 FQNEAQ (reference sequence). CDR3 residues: CASTQGQDGGYTF. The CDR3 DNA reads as TGTGCCAGCACCCAGGGCCAGGATGGGGGCTACACCTTC.

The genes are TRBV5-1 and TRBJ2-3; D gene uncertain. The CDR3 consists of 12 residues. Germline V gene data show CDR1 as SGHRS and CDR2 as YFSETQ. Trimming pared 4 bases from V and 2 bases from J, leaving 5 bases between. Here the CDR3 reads CASSIVTDTQYF. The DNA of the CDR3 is TGCGCCAGCAGCATAGTCACAGATACGCAGTATTTT.

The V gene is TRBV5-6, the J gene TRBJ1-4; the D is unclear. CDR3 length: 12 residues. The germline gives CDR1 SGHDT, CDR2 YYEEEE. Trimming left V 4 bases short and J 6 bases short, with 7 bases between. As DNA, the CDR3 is TGTGCCAGCAGCGCCGGAGATGAAAAACTGTTTTTT. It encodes CASSAGDEKLFF.

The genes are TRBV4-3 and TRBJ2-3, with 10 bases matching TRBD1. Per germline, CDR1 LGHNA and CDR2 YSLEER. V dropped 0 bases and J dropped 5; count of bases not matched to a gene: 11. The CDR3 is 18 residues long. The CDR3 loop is CASSQDLAGTGELDTQYF. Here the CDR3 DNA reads TGCGCCAGCAGCCAAGATTTGGCTGGGACAGGGGAATTAGATACGCAGTATTTT.

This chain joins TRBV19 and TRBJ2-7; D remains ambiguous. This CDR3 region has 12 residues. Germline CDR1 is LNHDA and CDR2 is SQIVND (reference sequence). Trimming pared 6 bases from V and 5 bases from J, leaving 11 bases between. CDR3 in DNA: TGTGCCAGTAGCGTAACGTCGCACGAGCAGTACTTC. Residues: CASSVTSHEQYF. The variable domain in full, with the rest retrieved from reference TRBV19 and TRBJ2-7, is DGGITQSPKYLFRKEGQNVTLSCEQNLNHDAMYWYRQDPGQGLRLIYYSQIVNDFQKGDIAEGYSVSREKKESFPLTVTSAQKNPTAFYLCASSVTSHEQYFGPGTRLTVT.

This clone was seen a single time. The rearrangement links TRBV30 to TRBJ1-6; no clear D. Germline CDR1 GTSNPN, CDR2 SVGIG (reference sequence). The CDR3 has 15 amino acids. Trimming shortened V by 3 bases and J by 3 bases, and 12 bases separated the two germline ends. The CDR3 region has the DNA TGTGCCTGGAGAGCCCTTAATAACTATAATTCACCCCTCCACTTT. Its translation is CAWRALNNYNSPLHF.

The CDR3 region is CASSVGHRNQPQHF. CDR3 nucleotides: TGTGCCAGTAGTGTGGGACACCGCAATCAGCCCCAGCATTTT. V is TRBV19 and J is TRBJ1-5, with D perhaps TRBD1 (6 bases). Trimming cost V 5 bases and J 2 bases, with 10 bases left between them. This CDR3 is built from 14 residues. The V gene's germline CDR1 is LNHDA and CDR2 SQIVND (reference sequence).

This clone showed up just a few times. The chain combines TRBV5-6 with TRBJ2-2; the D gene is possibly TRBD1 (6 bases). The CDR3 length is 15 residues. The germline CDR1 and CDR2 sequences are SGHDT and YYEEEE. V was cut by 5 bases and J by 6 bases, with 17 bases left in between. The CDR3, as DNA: TGTGCCAGCAGACGAGGGTTGGGGGCACCCGGGGAGCTGTTTTTT. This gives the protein CASRRGLGAPGELFF.

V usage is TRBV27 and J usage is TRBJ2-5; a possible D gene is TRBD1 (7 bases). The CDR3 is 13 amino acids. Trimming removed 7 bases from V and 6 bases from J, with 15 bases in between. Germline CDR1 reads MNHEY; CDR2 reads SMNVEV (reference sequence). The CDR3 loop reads CASTKTGTQTQYF. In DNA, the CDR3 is TGTGCCAGCACTAAGACAGGGACTCAGACCCAGTACTTC.

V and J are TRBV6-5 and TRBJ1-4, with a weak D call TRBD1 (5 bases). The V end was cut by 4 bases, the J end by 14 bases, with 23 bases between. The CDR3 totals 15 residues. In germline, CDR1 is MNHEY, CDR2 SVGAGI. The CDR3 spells CASSSGPGFSGVLFF. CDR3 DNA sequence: TGTGCCAGCAGTTCGGGGCCAGGGTTTTCTGGTGTGCTGTTTTTT.

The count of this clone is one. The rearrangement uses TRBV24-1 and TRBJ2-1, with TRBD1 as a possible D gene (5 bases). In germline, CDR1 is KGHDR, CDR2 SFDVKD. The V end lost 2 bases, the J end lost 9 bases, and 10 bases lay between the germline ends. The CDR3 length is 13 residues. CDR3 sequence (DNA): TGTGCCACCAGTGATTACCAGGGCGGTGAGCAGTTCTTC. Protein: CATSDYQGGEQFF.

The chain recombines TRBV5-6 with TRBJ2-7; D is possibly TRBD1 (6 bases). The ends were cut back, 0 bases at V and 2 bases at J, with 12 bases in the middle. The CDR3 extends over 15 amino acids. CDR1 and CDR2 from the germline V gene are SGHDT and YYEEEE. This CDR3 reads CASSLVRTDPYEQYF. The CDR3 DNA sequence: TGTGCCAGCAGCTTGGTGCGGACAGACCCCTACGAGCAGTACTTC.

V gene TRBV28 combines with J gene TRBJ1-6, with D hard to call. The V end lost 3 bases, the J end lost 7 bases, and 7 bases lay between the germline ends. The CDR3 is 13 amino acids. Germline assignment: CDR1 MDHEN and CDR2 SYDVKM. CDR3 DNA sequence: TGTGCCAGCAGTTTTCGGAGAAATTCACCCCTCCACTTT. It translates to CASSFRRNSPLHF.

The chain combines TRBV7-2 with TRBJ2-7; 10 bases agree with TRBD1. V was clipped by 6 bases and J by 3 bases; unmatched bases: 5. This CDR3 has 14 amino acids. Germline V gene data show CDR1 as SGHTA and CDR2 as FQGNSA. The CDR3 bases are TGTGCCAGCAGTCGGGACAGGGGCGACTACGAGCAGTACTTC. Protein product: CASSRDRGDYEQYF.

This chain's CDR3 is CASSPRQGRVTGELFF. The CDR3, as DNA: TGTGCCAGCAGCCCTCGACAGGGGAGGGTCACCGGGGAGCTGTTTTTT. The V call is TRBV5-8, the J call TRBJ2-2; TRBD1 is a possible D gene (8 bases). CDR1 SGHTS and CDR2 YDEGEE come from the germline V gene. V lost 4 bases and J lost 4, with 17 bases in between. The length of the CDR3 is 16 residues.

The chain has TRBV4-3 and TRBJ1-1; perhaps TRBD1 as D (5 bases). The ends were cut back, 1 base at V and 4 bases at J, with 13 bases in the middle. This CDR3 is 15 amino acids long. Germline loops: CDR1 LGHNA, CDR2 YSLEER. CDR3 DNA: TGCGCCAGCAGCCAAGGTACGGGGGGGGGCACTGAAGCTTTCTTT. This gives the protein CASSQGTGGGTEAFF.

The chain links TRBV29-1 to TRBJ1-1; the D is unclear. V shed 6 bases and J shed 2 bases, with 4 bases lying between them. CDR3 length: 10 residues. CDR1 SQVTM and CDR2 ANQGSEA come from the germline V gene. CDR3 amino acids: CSVGNTEAFF. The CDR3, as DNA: TGCAGCGTGGGAAACACTGAAGCTTTCTTT.

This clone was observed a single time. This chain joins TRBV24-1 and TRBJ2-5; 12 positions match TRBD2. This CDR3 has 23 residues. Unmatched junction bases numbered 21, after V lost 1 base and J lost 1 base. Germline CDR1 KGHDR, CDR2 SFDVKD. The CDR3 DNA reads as TGTGCCACCAGTGATTTAGACCCCGGGAGGCTAGCGGGGGGGCCTTTTCGCCAAGAGACCCAGTACTTC. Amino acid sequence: CATSDLDPGRLAGGPFRQETQYF.

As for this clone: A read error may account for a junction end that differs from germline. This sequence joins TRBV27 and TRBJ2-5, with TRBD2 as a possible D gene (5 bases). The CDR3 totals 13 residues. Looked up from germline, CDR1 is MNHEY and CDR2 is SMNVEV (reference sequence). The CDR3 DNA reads TGTGCCAGCAGTGTATCCCGGGTCGGGATGAAGTACTTC. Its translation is CASSVSRVGMKYF.

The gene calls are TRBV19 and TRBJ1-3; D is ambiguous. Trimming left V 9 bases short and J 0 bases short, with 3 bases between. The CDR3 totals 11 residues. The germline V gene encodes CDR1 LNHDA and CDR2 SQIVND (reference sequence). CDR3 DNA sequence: TGTGCCAGCTTCTCTGGAAACACCATATATTTT. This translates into CASFSGNTIYF.

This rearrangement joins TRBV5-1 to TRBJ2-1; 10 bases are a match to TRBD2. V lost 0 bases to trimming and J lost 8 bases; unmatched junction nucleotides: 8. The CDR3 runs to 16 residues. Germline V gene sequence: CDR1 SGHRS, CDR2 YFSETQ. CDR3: CASSLGGSGGLDEQFF. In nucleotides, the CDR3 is TGCGCCAGCAGCTTGGGTGGTAGCGGGGGGTTAGATGAGCAGTTCTTC.

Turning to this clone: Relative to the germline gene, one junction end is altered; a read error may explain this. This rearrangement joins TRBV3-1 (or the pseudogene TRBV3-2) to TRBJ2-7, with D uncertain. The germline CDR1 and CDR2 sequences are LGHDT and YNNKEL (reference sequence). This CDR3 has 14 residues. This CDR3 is CASSQGHFSSEQYF. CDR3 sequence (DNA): TGTGCCAGCAGCCAAGGGCACTTCTCCTCCGAGCAGTACTTC.

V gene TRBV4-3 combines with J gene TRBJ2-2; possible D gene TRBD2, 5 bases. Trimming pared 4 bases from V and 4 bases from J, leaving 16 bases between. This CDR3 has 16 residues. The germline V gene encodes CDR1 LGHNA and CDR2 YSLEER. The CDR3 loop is CASSPLASVLTGELFF. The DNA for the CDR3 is TGCGCCAGCAGCCCTCTAGCCTCCGTACTCACCGGGGAGCTGTTTTTT.

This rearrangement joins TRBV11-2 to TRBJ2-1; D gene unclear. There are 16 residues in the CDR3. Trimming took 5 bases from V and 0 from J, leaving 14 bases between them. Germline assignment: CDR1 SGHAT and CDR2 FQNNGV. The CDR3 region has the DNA TGTGCCAGCAGCCCCGTCTTAGTAAGCTCCTACAATGAGCAGTTCTTC. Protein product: CASSPVLVSSYNEQFF.

As DNA, the CDR3 is TGTGCCAGCAGTTACCTCCAGGGGCGTCTCGCTGGGGCCAACGTCCTGACTTTC. This encodes CASSYLQGRLAGANVLTF. The chain couples TRBV6-2 or TRBV6-3 to TRBJ2-6; D might be TRBD1 (6 bases). The V gene's germline CDR1 is MNHEY and CDR2 SVGEGT. The CDR3 consists of 18 residues. Trimming cost V 2 bases and J 2 bases, with 16 bases left between them.

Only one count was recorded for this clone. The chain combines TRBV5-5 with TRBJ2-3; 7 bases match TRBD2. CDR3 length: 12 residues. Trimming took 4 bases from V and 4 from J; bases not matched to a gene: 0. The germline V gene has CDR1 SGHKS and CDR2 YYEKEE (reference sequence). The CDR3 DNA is TGTGCCAGCAGCCGGGGGGCAGATACGCAGTATTTT. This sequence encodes CASSRGADTQYF.

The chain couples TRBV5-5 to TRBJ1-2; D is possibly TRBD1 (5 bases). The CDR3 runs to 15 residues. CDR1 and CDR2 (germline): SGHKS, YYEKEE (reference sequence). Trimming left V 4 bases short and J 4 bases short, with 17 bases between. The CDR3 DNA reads TGTGCCAGCAGCCACCTAGACAGTTCTGGCTATGGCTACACCTTC. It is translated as CASSHLDSSGYGYTF.

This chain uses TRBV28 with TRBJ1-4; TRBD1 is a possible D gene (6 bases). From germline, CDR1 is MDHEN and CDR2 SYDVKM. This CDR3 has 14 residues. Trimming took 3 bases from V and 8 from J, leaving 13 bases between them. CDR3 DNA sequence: TGTGCCAGCAGTTTTTCAGGGGAGGGAGAAAAACTGTTTTTT. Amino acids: CASSFSGEGEKLFF.

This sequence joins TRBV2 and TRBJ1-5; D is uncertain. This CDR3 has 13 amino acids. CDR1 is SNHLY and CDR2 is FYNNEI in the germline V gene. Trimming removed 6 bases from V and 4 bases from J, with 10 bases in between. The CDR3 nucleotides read TGTGCCAGCAGGGTAGGGAATAATCAGCCCCAGCATTTT. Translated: CASRVGNNQPQHF.